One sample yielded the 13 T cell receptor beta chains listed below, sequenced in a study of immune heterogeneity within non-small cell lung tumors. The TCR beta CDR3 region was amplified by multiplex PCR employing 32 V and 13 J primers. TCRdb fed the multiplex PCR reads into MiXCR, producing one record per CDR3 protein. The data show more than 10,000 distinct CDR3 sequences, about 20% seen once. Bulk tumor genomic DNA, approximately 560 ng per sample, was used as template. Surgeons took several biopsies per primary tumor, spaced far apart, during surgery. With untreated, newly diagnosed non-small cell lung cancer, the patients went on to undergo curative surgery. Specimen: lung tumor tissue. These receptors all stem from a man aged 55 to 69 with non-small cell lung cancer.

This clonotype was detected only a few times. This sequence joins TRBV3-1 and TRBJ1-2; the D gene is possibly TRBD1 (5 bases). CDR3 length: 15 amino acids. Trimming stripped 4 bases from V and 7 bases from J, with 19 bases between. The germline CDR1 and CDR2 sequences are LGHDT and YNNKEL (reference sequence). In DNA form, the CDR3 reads TGTGCCAGCAGCCCATCACTTGGGACGGGCTTTGGCTACACCTTC. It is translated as CASSPSLGTGFGYTF. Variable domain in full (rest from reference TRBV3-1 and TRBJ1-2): DTAVSQTPKYLVTQMGNDKSIKCEQNLGHDTMYWYKQDSKKFLKIMFSYNNKELIINETVPNRFSPKSPDKAHLNLHINSLELGDSAVYFCASSPSLGTGFGYTFGSGTRLTVV.

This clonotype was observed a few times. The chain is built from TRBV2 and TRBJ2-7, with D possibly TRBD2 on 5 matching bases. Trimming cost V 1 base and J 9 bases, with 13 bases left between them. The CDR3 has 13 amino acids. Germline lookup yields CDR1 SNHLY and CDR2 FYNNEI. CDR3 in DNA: TGTGCCAGCAGTGAAGGCCGTGGCGGAGGGCAGTACTTC. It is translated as CASSEGRGGGQYF.

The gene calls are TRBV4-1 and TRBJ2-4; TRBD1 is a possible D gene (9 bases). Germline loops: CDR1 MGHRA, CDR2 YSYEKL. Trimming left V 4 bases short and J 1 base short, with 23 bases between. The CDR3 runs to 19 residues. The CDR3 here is CASSRAQGAGGDAKNIQYF. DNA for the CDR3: TGCGCCAGCAGCCGAGCACAGGGGGCCGGGGGGGATGCCAAAAACATTCAGTACTTC.

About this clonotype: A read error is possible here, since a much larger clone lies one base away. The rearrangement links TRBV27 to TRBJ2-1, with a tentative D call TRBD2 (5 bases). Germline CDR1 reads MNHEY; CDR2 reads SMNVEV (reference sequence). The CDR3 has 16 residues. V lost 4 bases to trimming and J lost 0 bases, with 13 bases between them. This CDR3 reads CASSYNDGISYNEQFF. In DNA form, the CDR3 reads TGTGCCAGCAGTTACAATGACGGGATCTCCTACAATGAGCAGTTCTTC.

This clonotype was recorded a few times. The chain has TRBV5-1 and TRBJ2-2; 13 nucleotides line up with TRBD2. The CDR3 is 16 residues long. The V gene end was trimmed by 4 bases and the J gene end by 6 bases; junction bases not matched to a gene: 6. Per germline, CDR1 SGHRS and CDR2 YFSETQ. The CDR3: CASSRILAGGAGELFF. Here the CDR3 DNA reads TGCGCCAGCAGCCGAATACTAGCGGGAGGGGCCGGGGAGCTGTTTTTT.

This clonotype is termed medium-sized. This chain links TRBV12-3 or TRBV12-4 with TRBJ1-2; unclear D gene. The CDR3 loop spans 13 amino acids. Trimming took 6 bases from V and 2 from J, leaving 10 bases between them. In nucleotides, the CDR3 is TGTGCCAGCAGACCGAGGGAGAACTATGGCTACACCTTC. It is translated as CASRPRENYGYTF.

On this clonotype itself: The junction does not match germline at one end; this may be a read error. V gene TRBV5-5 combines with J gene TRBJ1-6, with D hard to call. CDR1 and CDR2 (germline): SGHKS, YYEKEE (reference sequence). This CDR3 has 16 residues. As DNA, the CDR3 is TGTGCCAACAGCTTGTCCGGGAGCTCCTATAATTCACCCCTCCACTTT. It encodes CANSLSGSSYNSPLHF.

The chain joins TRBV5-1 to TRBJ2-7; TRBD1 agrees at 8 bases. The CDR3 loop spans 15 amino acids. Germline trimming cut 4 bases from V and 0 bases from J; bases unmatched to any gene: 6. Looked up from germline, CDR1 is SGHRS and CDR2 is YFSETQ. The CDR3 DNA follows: TGCGCCAGCAGCGGGACAGGCGTTACCTCCTACGAGCAGTACTTC. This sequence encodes CASSGTGVTSYEQYF.

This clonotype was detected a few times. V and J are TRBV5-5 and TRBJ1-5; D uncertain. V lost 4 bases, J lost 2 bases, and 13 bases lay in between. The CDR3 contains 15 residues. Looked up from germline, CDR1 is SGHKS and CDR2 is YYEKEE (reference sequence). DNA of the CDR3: TGTGCCAGCAGCGCCCAAGGTGACGGCAATCAGCCCCAGCATTTT. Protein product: CASSAQGDGNQPQHF.

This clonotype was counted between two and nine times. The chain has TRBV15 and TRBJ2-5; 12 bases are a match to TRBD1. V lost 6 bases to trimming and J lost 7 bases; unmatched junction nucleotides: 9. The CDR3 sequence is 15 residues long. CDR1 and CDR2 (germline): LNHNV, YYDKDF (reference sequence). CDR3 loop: CATRGDRGRGGTQYF. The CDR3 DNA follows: TGTGCCACCAGGGGGGACAGGGGGCGAGGTGGGACCCAGTACTTC.

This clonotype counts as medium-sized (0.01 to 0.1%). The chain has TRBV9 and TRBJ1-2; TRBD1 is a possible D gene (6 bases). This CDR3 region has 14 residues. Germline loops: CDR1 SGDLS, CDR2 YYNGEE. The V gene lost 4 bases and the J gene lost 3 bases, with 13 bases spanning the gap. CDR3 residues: CASSPTGHHYGYTF. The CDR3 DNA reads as TGTGCCAGCAGCCCCACGGGACACCACTATGGCTACACCTTC.

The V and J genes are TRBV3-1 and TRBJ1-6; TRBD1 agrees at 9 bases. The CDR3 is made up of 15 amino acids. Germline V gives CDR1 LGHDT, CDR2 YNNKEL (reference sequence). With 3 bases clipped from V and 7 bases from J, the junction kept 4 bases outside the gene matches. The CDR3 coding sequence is TGTGCCAGCAGCCAGGGGGGGACAGGGAATTCACCCCTCCACTTT. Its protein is CASSQGGTGNSPLHF.

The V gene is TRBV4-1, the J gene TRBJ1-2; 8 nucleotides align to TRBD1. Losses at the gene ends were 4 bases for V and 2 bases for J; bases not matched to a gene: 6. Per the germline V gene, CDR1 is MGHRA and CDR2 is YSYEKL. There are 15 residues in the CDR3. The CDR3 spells CASSPPRGQNYGYTF. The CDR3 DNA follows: TGCGCCAGCAGCCCCCCCAGGGGGCAGAACTATGGCTACACCTTC.